Listed below are T cell receptor beta chains from one sample, sequenced in a study of cytomegalovirus exposure and HLA in healthy donors. Here immunoSEQ multiplex PCR was the method, and the copy in TCRdb shows in-frame clones only, minus some. Recorded for this sample: 100,000 to 150,000 clones. The sequenced sample consisted of PBMCs. The receptors were sampled from a man aged 18 to 30 in good health and CMV-seronegative. CDR3s include the opening cysteine and the closing phenylalanine or tryptophan. The D gene is left open where the match is weak.

D gene	V gene	J gene	CDR3 DNA	CDR3 protein
TRBD1	TRBV6-5	TRBJ1-1	TGTGCCAGCAGCTACTCGGGGACAGGGAACACTGAAGCTTTCTTT	CASSYSGTGNTEAFF
.	TRBV7-2	TRBJ2-7	TGTGCCAGCAGCTTAGGAGGGTTCTACGAGCAGTACTTC	CASSLGGFYEQYF
.	TRBV2	TRBJ2-4	TGTGCCAGCACAGAACAGCTTAAAAACATTCAGTACTTC	CASTEQLKNIQYF
TRBD1	TRBV7-9	TRBJ2-3	TGTGCCAGCAGCCAAGGGGGACAGGGGTTCTGGGATACGCAGTATTTT	CASSQGGQGFWDTQYF
.	TRBV7-2	TRBJ2-3	TGTGCCAGCGGGCGACGGAGCACAGATACGCAGTATTTT	CASGRRSTDTQYF
TRBD1	TRBV9	TRBJ2-1	TGTGCCAGCAGCGTAGACGGGACAGATTACAATGAGCAGTTCTTC	CASSVDGTDYNEQFF
.	TRBV9	TRBJ2-2	TGTGCCAGCAGTGACACGAACACCGGGGAGCTGTTTTTT	CASSDTNTGELFF
TRBD1	TRBV27	TRBJ2-3	TGTGCCAGCAGACCAACAGGGGGCGGCACGCAGTATTTT	CASRPTGGGTQYF
.	TRBV9	TRBJ1-5	TGTGCCAGCAGCGCCTCCCACGAAACAGGGCCCCAGCATTTT	CASSASHETGPQHF
.	TRBV4-3	TRBJ2-1	TGCGCCAGCAGCCAAATACAGGGAAACAATGAGCAGTTCTTC	CASSQIQGNNEQFF
TRBD1	TRBV9	TRBJ1-4	TGTGCCAGCAGCTCTGGACAGGGCACTAATGAAAAACTGTTTTTT	CASSSGQGTNEKLFF
TRBD2	TRBV6-7	TRBJ2-5	TGTGCCAGCAGTTACTTCCTAGCGGCGGCGCAGACCCAGTACTTC	CASSYFLAAAQTQYF
.	TRBV28	TRBJ1-1	TGTGCCAGCAGTTTAGGACATCACCCCGATTTGAACACTGAAGCTTTCTTT	CASSLGHHPDLNTEAFF
TRBD1	TRBV27	TRBJ2-7	TGTGCCAGCAGCCCACAGGACAGGGTAACCGAGCAGTACTTC	CASSPQDRVTEQYF
.	TRBV7-2	TRBJ1-5	TGTGCCAGCAGCTTGACAGGCAATCAGCCCCAGCATTTT	CASSLTGNQPQHF
TRBD1	TRBV5-1	TRBJ1-6	TGCGCCAGCAAGACAGGGGAGAATTCACCCCTCCACTTT	CASKTGENSPLHF
.	TRBV6-5	TRBJ1-2	TGTGCCAGCAGTGGCCCTCAGGTCTATGGCTACACCTTC	CASSGPQVYGYTF
TRBD1	TRBV27	TRBJ2-7	TGTGCCAGCAGGACCGGGACAGGTTCCCACGAGCAGTACTTC	CASRTGTGSHEQYF
TRBD2	TRBV11-3	TRBJ2-3	TGTGCCAGCAGCATTAGCGGGCGGGGAGATACGCAGTATTTT	CASSISGRGDTQYF
.	TRBV5-1	TRBJ2-3	TGCGCCAGCAGCTCGTCCCTCTCGATAGGGGCAGATACGCAGTATTTT	CASSSSLSIGADTQYF
TRBD1	TRBV27	TRBJ2-1	TGTGCCAGCAGACGGGGACAGAATAAGCAGTTCTTC	CASRRGQNKQFF
.	TRBV6-5	TRBJ2-5	TGTGCCAGCAACCAAGACGGGACAAAGTGGGAGACCCAGTACTTC	CASNQDGTKWETQYF
TRBD1	TRBV4-2	TRBJ2-7	TGTGCCAGCAGCCAAGACCGGACAGGGAGTCGCTACGAGCAGTACTTC	CASSQDRTGSRYEQYF
TRBD1	TRBV7-2	TRBJ2-7	TGTGCCAGCAGCTGGGGACAGGGTACCTACGAGCAGTACTTC	CASSWGQGTYEQYF
TRBD2	TRBV7-9	TRBJ2-7	TGTGCCAGCAGCTTAGTTGGACGCGGGAGCTCCTACGAGCAGTACTTC	CASSLVGRGSSYEQYF
.	TRBV7-2	TRBJ2-1	TGTGCCAGCAGTTTCAGGGGATACAGTGAGCAGTTCTTC	CASSFRGYSEQFF
.	TRBV29-1	TRBJ1-3	TGCAGCGTAAAAGAGAGCTCTGGAAACACCATATATTTT	CSVKESSGNTIYF
TRBD1	TRBV30	TRBJ1-1	TGTGCCTGGGACAGGGAAGCTGAAGCTTTCTTT	CAWDREAEAFF
.	TRBV27	TRBJ1-6	TGTGCCAGCAGCACACACTCTGGGAGCTCCTATAATTCACCCCTCCACTTT	CASSTHSGSSYNSPLHF
.	TRBV6-6	TRBJ2-7	TGTGCCAGCACCCCACGGGGAAGGGGAGGTTACGAGCAGTACTTC	CASTPRGRGGYEQYF